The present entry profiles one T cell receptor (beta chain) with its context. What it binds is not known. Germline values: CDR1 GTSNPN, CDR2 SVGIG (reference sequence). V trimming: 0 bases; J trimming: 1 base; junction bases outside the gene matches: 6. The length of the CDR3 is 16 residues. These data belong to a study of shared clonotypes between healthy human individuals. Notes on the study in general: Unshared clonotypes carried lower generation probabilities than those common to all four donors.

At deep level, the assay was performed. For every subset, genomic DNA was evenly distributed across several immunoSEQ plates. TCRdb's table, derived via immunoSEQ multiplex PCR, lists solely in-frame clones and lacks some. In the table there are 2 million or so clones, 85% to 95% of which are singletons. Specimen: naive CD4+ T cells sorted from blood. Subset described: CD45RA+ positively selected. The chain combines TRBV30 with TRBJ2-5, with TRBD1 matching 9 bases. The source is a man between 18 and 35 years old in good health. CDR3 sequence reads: CAWSVRGTGLQETQYF. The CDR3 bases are TGTGCCTGGAGTGTACGAGGGACAGGGCTCCAAGAGACCCAGTACTTC.